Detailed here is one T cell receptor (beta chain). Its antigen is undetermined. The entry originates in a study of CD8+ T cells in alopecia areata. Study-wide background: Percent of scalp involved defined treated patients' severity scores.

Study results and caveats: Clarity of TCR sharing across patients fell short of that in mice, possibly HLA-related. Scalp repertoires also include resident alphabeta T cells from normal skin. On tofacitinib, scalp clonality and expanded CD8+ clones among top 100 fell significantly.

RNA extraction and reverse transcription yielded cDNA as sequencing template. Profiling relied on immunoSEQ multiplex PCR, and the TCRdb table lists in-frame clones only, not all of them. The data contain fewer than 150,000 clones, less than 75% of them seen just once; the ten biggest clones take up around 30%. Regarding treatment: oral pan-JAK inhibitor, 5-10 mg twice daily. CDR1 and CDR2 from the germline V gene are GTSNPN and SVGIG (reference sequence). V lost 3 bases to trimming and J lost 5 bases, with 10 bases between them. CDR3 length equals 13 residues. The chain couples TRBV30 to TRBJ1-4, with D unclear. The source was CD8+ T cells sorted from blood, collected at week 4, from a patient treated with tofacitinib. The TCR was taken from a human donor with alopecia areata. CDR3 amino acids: CAWRQRANEKLFF. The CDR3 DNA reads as TGTGCCTGGAGGCAACGAGCCAATGAAAAACTGTTTTTT.